This TCR beta chain was identified during a study of TIL therapy for anti-PD-1-resistant metastatic lung cancer. Study as a whole: Median tumor mutation burden was roughly 1.5 mutations per megabase.

Sequencing used immunoSEQ v3. Here immunoSEQ multiplex PCR was the method, and the copy in TCRdb shows in-frame clones only, minus some. The sample consists of tens of thousands of clones, about 69% of them appearing once. Remarks on this clone: Its antigen is as yet unknown.

Trimming took 5 bases from V and 1 from J, leaving 12 bases between them. Germline CDR1 SGHNT, CDR2 YYREEE (reference sequence). The CDR3 covers 14 residues. Findings and limits, study-wide: This highly selected cohort may not generalize to typical lung cancer patients.

Time point reported: pre-treatment sample, taken before nivolumab and TIL therapy. Stage 4 NSCLC adults joined between late 2017 and January 2020. The receptor's source is a person aged 30 to 80 with non-small cell lung cancer. The chain recombines TRBV5-4 with TRBJ1-1, with D possibly TRBD1 on 5 matching bases. This material consisted of blood, taken at baseline. CDR3 bases: TGTGCCAGCAGGGGGAATGGGGCGAACACTGAAGCTTTCTTT. Encoded protein: CASRGNGANTEAFF.